Below, 17 T cell receptor beta chains from the same sample are listed, as sequenced in a study of blood T cell repertoires in COVID-19. TCRdb's table, derived via immunoSEQ multiplex PCR, lists solely in-frame clones and lacks some. The sample records fewer than 300,000 clones, around 86% being singletons. The material sequenced was PBMCs or T cells enriched from blood (not recorded which). The receptor source for this set is a man aged 18 to 35 who had recovered from COVID-19.

The chain combines TRBV5-5 with TRBJ2-1, with D perhaps TRBD1 (6 bases). With 4 bases removed from V and 0 bases from J, the gap between germline ends came to 8 bases. This CDR3 has 14 amino acids. Germline CDR1 and CDR2: SGHKS and YYEKEE (reference sequence). The CDR3 loop is CASSKGGSYNEQFF. The CDR3 DNA is TGTGCCAGCAGCAAAGGGGGCTCCTACAATGAGCAGTTCTTC. Full variable domain (remainder filled in from reference TRBV5-5 and TRBJ2-1): DAGVTQSPTHLIKTRGQQVTLRCSPISGHKSVSWYQQVLGQGPQFIFQYYEKEERGRGNFPDRFSARQFPNYSSELNVNALLLGDSALYLCASSKGGSYNEQFFGPGTRLTVL.

The rearrangement uses TRBV5-1 and TRBJ2-7; a weak D match, TRBD1 (6 bases). Trimming pared 0 bases from V and 6 bases from J, leaving 16 bases between. Per the germline V gene, CDR1 is SGHRS and CDR2 is YFSETQ. The CDR3 consists of 15 residues. CDR3 DNA sequence: TGCGCCAGCAGCTTGGTACAGGGACAAAAGGGCGAGCAGTACTTC. Its protein product is CASSLVQGQKGEQYF.

The rearrangement links TRBV18 to TRBJ2-7; 14 bases match TRBD2. V lost 5 bases to trimming and J lost 6 bases; unmatched junction nucleotides: 6. This CDR3 spans 15 amino acids. CDR1 is KGHSH and CDR2 is LQKENI in the germline V gene. As DNA, the CDR3 is TGTGCCAGCTCATCAAAGACTAGCGGGAGGGGCGAGCAGTACTTC. Protein: CASSSKTSGRGEQYF.

The chain has TRBV29-1 and TRBJ2-2; D might be TRBD1 (5 bases). V lost 7 bases to trimming and J lost 5 bases, with 17 bases between them. CDR3 size: 14 residues. Germline loops: CDR1 SQVTM, CDR2 ANQGSEA. Here the CDR3 DNA reads TGCAGCGCGAGTGATCAGGGAAAAACCGGGGAGCTGTTTTTT. Translation: CSASDQGKTGELFF.

The chain employs TRBV30 and TRBJ1-1; D remains ambiguous. The CDR3 loop spans 14 amino acids. The ends were cut back, 0 bases at V and 3 bases at J, with 11 bases in the middle. The germline V gene has CDR1 GTSNPN and CDR2 SVGIG (reference sequence). The CDR3 nucleotides are TGTGCCTGGAGTGTATTGTCGAGGGACACTGAAGCTTTCTTT. This encodes CAWSVLSRDTEAFF. Complete variable domain (other parts from reference TRBV30 and TRBJ1-1): SQTIHQWPATLVQPVGSPLSLECTVEGTSNPNLYWYRQAAGRGLQLLFYSVGIGQISSEVPQNLSASRPQDRQFILSSKKLLLSDSGFYLCAWSVLSRDTEAFFGQGTRLTVV.

The chain joins TRBV2 to TRBJ1-1, with 7 bases lining up with TRBD1. The V and J ends lost 3 bases and 4 bases, in that order; junction bases with no gene match: 5. There are 14 residues in the CDR3. Per the germline V gene, CDR1 is SNHLY and CDR2 is FYNNEI. The DNA for the CDR3 is TGTGCCAGCAGTGAGGACAGGAGGCGCACTGAAGCTTTCTTT. It encodes CASSEDRRRTEAFF.

V usage is TRBV10-1 and J usage is TRBJ2-2, with TRBD1 matching 7 bases. J gave up 1 base and V 6 bases, and 5 bases lay outside the gene matches. CDR1 and CDR2 from the germline V gene are WNHNN and SYGVQD (reference sequence). The CDR3 extends over 15 amino acids. Written as DNA, the CDR3 is TGCGCCAGCAGCGCCGGGACAGAGAACACCGGGGAGCTGTTTTTT. Encoded protein: CASSAGTENTGELFF.

V is TRBV12-5 and J is TRBJ2-6; no clear D gene. Looked up from germline, CDR1 is LGHNT and CDR2 is FRNRAP. Trimming took 2 bases from V and 0 from J, leaving 8 bases between them. The CDR3 spans 16 residues. The CDR3 region is CASGLSDSSGANVLTF. The CDR3 nucleotides read TGTGCTAGTGGTTTGTCCGATAGCTCTGGGGCCAACGTCCTGACTTTC.

The chain carries TRBV7-8 and TRBJ2-7, with a weak D call TRBD2 (6 bases). V lost 2 bases and J lost 5, with 16 bases in between. Per germline, CDR1 SGHVS and CDR2 FQNEAQ. The CDR3 spans 15 residues. Written as DNA, the CDR3 is TGTGCCAGCAGCTTAAGGGGCGGGACTTTCAACGAGCAGTACTTC. Its protein product is CASSLRGGTFNEQYF.

The V and J genes are TRBV7-9 and TRBJ1-2, with D tentatively TRBD1 (6 bases). The CDR3 is 13 amino acids. In germline, CDR1 is SEHNR, CDR2 FQNEAQ (reference sequence). The V end lost 6 bases, the J end lost 6 bases, and 14 bases lay between the germline ends. This chain's CDR3 is CASSQTGMDGYTF. CDR3 bases: TGTGCCAGCAGTCAAACAGGGATGGATGGCTACACCTTC. Supplemented by reference TRBV7-9 and TRBJ1-2, the full variable domain reads DTGVSQNPRHKITKRGQNVTFRCDPISEHNRLYWYRQTLGQGPEFLTYFQNEAQLEKSRLLSDRFSAERPKGSFSTLEIQRTEQGDSAMYLCASSQTGMDGYTFGSGTRLTVV.

V is TRBV5-1 and J is TRBJ1-2; 7 bases align to TRBD1. The germline CDR1 and CDR2 sequences are SGHRS and YFSETQ. V gave up 5 bases and J gave up 3 bases; unmatched junction bases: 7. The CDR3 sequence is 14 residues long. CDR3 in amino acids: CASRASGTDYGYTF. CDR3 nucleotides: TGCGCCAGCAGAGCTTCCGGGACAGACTATGGCTACACCTTC.

The chain combines TRBV5-5 with TRBJ1-3, with 12 nucleotides matching TRBD1. V trimming: 4 bases; J trimming: 3 bases; junction bases outside the gene matches: 14. The CDR3 spans 19 residues. CDR1 SGHKS and CDR2 YYEKEE come from the germline V gene (reference sequence). CDR3 bases: TGTGCCAGCAGCCCCGACCTCGGGACAGGGGGCGCTAGTGGAAACACCATATATTTT. Its translation is CASSPDLGTGGASGNTIYF.

The rearrangement links TRBV11-2 to TRBJ2-7; 7 bases fit TRBD2. This CDR3 is built from 16 residues. The V and J ends lost 5 bases and 3 bases, in that order; junction bases with no gene match: 13. Germline CDR1 and CDR2: SGHAT and FQNNGV. The CDR3 here is CASSALSGRESYEQYF. The CDR3 DNA reads as TGTGCCAGCAGCGCCCTTTCGGGGAGGGAAAGCTACGAGCAGTACTTC.

In nucleotides, the CDR3 is TGCAGCGTTGAACCGGGACAGGGAAGACGGGAGAAATCAGATACGCAGTATTTT. Its translation is CSVEPGQGRREKSDTQYF. This chain uses TRBV29-1 with TRBJ2-3; 9 positions match TRBD1. The CDR3 loop spans 18 amino acids. Germline CDR1 is SQVTM and CDR2 is ANQGSEA. The trim removed 2 bases at V and 4 bases at J, leaving 16 bases unmatched.

The rearrangement uses TRBV5-1 and TRBJ2-6; 9 positions agree with TRBD1. CDR3 length: 18 residues. The germline gives CDR1 SGHRS, CDR2 YFSETQ. V was clipped by 2 bases and J by 2 bases; unmatched bases: 8. The CDR3 coding sequence is TGCGCCAGCAGCTTATGGGGGACAGGGAACCCTGGGGCCAACGTCCTGACTTTC. It specifies CASSLWGTGNPGANVLTF.

In this sample, this clone turned up a few times. The chain uses TRBV5-4 and TRBJ2-1; 7 bases fit TRBD1. V lost 4 bases to trimming and J lost 0 bases; unmatched junction nucleotides: 4. CDR1 and CDR2 (germline): SGHNT, YYREEE (reference sequence). This CDR3 is built from 15 residues. The DNA of the CDR3 is TGTGCCAGCAGCCGGGACAGTAGCTCCTACAATGAGCAGTTCTTC. It yields the protein CASSRDSSSYNEQFF.

J is TRBJ2-3 and V is TRBV11-3; possible D gene TRBD2, 5 bases. V was pared by 5 bases and J by 2 bases, with 11 bases between. The CDR3 contains 14 residues. From germline, CDR1 is SGHNT and CDR2 YENEEA. CDR3 loop: CASSKDFITDTQYF. The DNA for the CDR3 is TGTGCCAGCAGCAAGGACTTTATCACAGATACGCAGTATTTT.